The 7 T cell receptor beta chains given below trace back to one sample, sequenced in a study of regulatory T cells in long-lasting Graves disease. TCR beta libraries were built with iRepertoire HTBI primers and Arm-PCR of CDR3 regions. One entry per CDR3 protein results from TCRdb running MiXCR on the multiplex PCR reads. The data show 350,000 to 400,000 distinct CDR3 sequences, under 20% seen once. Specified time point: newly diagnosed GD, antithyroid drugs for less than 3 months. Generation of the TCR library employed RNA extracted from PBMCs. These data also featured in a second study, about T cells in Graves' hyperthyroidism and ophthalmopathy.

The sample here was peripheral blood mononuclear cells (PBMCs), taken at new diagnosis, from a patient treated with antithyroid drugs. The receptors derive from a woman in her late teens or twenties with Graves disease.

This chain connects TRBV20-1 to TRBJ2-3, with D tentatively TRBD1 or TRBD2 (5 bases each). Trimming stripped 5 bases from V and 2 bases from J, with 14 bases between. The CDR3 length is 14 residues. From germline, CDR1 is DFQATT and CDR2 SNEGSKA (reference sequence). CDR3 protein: CSALRGTHTDTQYF. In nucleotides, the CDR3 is TGCAGTGCTTTACGAGGGACCCACACAGATACGCAGTATTTT.

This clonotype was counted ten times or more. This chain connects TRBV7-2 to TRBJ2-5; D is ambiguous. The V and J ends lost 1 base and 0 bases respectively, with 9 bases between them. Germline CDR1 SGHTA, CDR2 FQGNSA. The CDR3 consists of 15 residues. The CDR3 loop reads CASSLGPGYQETQYF. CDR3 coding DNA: TGTGCCAGCAGCTTAGGTCCAGGTTACCAAGAGACCCAGTACTTC.

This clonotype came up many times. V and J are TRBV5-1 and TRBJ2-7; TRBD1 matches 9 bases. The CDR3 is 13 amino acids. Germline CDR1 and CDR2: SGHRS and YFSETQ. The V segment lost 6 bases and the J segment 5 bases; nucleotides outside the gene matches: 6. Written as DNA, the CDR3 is TGCGCCAGCAACCGGGACAGGGCCCACGAGCAGTACTTC. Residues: CASNRDRAHEQYF.

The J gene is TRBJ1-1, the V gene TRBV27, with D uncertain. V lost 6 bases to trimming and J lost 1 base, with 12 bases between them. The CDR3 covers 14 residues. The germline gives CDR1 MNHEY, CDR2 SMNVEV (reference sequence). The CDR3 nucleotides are TGTGCCAGCAGCCCGTGGGGTCCGAACACTGAAGCTTTCTTT. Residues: CASSPWGPNTEAFF.

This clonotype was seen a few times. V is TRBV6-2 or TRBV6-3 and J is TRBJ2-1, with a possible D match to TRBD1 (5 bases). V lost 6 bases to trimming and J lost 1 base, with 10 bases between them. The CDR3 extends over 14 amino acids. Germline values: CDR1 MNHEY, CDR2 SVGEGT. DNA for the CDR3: TGTGCCAGCAGGCAGGACACATCCTACAATGAGCAGTTCTTC. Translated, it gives CASRQDTSYNEQFF.

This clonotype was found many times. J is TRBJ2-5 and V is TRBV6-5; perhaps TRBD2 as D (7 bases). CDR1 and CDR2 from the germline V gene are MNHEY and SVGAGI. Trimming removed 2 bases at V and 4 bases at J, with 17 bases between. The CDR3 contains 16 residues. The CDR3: CASSYGDGGGGETQYF. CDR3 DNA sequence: TGTGCCAGCAGTTACGGGGACGGGGGAGGGGGAGAGACCCAGTACTTC.

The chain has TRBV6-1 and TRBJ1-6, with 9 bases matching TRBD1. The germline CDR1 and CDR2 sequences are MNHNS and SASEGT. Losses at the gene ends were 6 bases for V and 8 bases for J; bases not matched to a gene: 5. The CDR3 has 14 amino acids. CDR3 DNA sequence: TGTGCCAGCAGCTCCGGGACAGGGTATTCACCCCTCCACTTT. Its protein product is CASSSGTGYSPLHF.